The T cell receptor (beta chain) described here comes from a study of blood T cells in healthy people across ages (dated by TCRdb to about 2015). Concerning the study at large: In model experiments, roughly one uniquely barcoded TCR beta cDNA molecule per two T cells was captured by template switching. The study measured age-related changes in TCR beta repertoire diversity using deep sequencing normalized with unique cDNA molecular identifiers. The donors were divided into four age groups: young (average about 16 years), middle-aged (around 41), aged (about 56) and long-lived (roughly 88). Donors of different ages were randomly distributed across sequencing lanes to avoid experimental bias. The study analyzed two additional independent replicas of 1 million unique cDNA reads from the same blood draw for two donors, one aged 18 to 29 and one aged 80 or older. Findings and caveats that apply to the study as a whole: A strong correlation was found between observed TCR beta diversity and the percentage of naive T cells measured by flow cytometry. Because the CMV infection status of the donors was unknown, age-related changes in expanded clonotypes may potentially have been confounded. Estimates of total diversity based on one million sequenced T cells were regarded as lower bounds and as underestimates. Observed TCR beta diversity per million T cells fell roughly linearly with age, and a significant reduction was already apparent by age around 36. Because profiling used bulk unsorted PBMCs, naive and antigen-experienced compartments could not be compared conclusively. Compared with the aged group, the long-lived group had more naive CD4+ T cells, fewer expanded clones and increased TCR diversity, a pattern suggesting age selection.

As to this clonotype: The clone's antigen remains unknown. No clone much larger than this one lies a single base away; base qualities are absent.

CDR1 and CDR2, per the germline V gene (reference sequence), are DFQATT and SNEGSKA. The CDR3 runs 15 residues from the cysteine to the phenylalanine. Just CDR3 DNA is preserved here, 45 bases in frame from base 1. The donors were around 39 Caucasian individuals from Russia, aged roughly 6 to 90 years, who were systemically healthy. Approximately 10 milliliters of peripheral blood were collected from each donor into EDTA-treated Vacutainer tubes. Ficoll-Paque density-gradient centrifugation was used to isolate PBMCs, with at least 7 million per sample. Total RNA, at least 5 micrograms per sample, was extracted from PBMCs with Trizol reagent. Naive CD45RAhigh/CD27high T cell percentages were measured by flow cytometry on a PBMC aliquot from every donor. Library creation used 5' RACE. A second PCR of roughly 6 to 11 cycles was performed with a sample-barcoded 5' primer and a J-beta primer mix. A unique molecular identifier was introduced onto each TCR beta cDNA molecule by a template-switch 5' adaptor carrying 12 random nucleotides. At least 2.5 million CDR3-containing paired-end reads were obtained from each sample. First-strand cDNA was synthesized from all RNA with the Mint cDNA synthesis kit, primed by a TRBC-specific oligonucleotide. Following uracil-DNA glycosylase treatment, all cDNA underwent a first 18-cycle PCR with the universal primers M1SS and BC2_uni_R. The original methods were these. For normalization, 1 million high-quality reads, each with a distinct molecular identifier, were randomly selected from each sample. Reads with shared molecular identifiers were discarded instead of being binned into consensus sequences. MiTCR, with a Q25 quality threshold and the strictest error-elimination algorithm, was used for CDR3 identification, clonotype clustering and error correction. Lower-bound total TCR beta diversity was estimated with a nonparametric unseen species model using Euler transformation. TCRdb reran the public reads through fastp at Q25 and MiXCR, keeping productive beta chains. Identical CDR3 protein sequences are pooled into one entry, listed with their most common genes and DNA. The V and J calls were determined by TCRdb, not by the authors. Recorded for this sample are 1.8 million or so distinct CDR3 sequences; about two fifths of them occurred a single time. The ten top clones hold roughly 23% of the sample.

The chain links TRBV20-1 with TRBJ2-5; a weak D assignment points to TRBD1 (6 bases agree). The last part of the DNA fits TRBJ2-1 better; the J call may be wrong. What was sequenced was blood. The sequence derives from a human donor in good health. The DNA sequence follows: TGCAGTGCTAGAGATTCCCGGGACATCCAAGAGACCCAGTTCTTC. The encoded protein is CSARDSRDIQETQFF.